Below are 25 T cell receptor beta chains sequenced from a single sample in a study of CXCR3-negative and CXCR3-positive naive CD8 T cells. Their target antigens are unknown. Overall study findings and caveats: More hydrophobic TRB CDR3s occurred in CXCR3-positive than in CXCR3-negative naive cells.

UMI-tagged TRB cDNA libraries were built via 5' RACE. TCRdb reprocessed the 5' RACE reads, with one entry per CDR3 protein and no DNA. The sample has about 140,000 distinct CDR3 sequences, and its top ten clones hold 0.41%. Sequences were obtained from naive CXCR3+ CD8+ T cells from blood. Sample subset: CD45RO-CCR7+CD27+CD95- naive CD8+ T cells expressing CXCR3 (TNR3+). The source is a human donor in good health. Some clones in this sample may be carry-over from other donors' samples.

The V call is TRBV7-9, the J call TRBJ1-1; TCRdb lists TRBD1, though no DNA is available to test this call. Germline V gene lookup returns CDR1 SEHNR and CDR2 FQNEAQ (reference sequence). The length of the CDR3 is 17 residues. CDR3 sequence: CASSLPLDRVGGTEAFF.

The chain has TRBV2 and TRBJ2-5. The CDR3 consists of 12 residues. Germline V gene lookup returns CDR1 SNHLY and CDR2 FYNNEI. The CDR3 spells CASSDIKENQYF.

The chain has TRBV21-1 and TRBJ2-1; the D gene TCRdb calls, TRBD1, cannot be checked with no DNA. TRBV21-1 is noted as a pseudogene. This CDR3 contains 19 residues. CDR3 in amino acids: CASSKALLEGDRAFDEQFF.

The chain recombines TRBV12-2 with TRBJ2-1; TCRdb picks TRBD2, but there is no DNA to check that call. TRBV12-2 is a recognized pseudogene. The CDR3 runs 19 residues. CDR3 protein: CASRLVGTSGTGSYNEQFF.

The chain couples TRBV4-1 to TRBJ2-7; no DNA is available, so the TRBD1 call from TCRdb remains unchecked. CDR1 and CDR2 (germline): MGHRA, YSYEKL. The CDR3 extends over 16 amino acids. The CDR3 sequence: CASSQSGTGNPYEQYF.

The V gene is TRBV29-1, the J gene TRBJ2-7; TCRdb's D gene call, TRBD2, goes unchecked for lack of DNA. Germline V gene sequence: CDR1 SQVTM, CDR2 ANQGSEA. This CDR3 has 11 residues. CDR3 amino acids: CSAGGGGEQYF.

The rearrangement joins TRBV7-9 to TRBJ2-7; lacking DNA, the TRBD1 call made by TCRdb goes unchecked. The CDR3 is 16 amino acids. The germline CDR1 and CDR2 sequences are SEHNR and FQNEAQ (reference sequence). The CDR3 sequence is CASSFSKGGGTYEQYF.

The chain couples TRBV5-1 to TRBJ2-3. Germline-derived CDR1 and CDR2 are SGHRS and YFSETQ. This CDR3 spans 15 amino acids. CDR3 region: CASSPASFRTDTQYF.

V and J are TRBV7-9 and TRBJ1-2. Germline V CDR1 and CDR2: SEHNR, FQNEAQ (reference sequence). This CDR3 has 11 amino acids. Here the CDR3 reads CASSLNWGYTF.

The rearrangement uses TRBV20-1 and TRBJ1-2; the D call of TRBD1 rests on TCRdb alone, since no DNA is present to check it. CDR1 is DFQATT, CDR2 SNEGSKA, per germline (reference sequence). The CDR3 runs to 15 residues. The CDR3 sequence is CSARVRDQGIYGYTF.

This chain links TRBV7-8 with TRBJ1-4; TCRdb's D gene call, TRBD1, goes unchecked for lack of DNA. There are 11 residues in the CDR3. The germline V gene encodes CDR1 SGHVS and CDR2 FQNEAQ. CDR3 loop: CASSPGGKLFF.

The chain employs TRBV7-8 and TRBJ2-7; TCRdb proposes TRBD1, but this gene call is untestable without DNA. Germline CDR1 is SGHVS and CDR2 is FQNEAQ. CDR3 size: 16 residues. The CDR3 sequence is CASSLAHDGQTYEQYF.

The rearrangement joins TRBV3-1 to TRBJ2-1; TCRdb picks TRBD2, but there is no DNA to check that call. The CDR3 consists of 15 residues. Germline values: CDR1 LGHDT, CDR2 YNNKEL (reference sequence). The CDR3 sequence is CASSQDGTRGNEQFF.

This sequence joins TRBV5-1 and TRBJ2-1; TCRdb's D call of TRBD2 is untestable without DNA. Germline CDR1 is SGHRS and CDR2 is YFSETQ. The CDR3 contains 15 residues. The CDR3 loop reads CASDFGLAAYNEQFF.

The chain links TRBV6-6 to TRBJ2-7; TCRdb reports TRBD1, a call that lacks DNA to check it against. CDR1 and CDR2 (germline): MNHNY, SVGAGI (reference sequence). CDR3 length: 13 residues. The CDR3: CASTTGASNEQYF.

The CDR3 is CASVGGSYGYTF. J is TRBJ1-2 and V is TRBV28; TCRdb gives TRBD1 as the D gene, but with no DNA this cannot be confirmed. The CDR3 extends over 12 amino acids. The germline V gene has CDR1 MDHEN and CDR2 SYDVKM.

CDR3 sequence: CASSLRSDGVEQYF. The rearrangement links TRBV12-3 or TRBV12-4 to TRBJ2-7. The CDR3 covers 14 residues.

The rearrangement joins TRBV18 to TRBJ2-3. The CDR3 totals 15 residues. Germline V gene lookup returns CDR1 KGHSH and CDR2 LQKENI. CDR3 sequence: CASSPPSGWADTQYF.

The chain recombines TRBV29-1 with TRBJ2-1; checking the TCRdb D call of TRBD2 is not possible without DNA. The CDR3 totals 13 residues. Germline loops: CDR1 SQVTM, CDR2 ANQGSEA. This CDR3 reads CSVDGTSLFHPFF.

CDR3 loop: CSVEDRLGGPSYNEQFF. The chain has TRBV29-1 and TRBJ2-1; lacking DNA, the TRBD1 call made by TCRdb goes unchecked. This CDR3 has 17 residues. Per germline, CDR1 SQVTM and CDR2 ANQGSEA.

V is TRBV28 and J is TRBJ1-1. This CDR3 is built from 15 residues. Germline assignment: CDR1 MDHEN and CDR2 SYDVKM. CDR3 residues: CASSWAGYMNTEAFF. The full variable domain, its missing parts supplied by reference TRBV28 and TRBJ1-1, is DVKVTQSSRYLVKRTGEKVFLECVQDMDHENMFWYRQDPGLGLRLIYFSYDVKMKEKGDIPEGYSVSREKKERFSLILESASTNQTSMYLCASSWAGYMNTEAFFGQGTRLTVV.

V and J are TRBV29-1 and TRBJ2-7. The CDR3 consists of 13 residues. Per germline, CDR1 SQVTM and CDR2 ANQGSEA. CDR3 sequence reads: CSVEDIYSYEQYF.

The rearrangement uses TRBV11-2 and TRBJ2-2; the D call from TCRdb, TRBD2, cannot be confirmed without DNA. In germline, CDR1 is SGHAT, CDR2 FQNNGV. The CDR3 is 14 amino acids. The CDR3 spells CASVNGSNTGELFF.

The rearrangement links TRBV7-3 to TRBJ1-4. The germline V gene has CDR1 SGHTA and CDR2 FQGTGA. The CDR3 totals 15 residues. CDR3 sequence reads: CASSLIRRANEKLFF.

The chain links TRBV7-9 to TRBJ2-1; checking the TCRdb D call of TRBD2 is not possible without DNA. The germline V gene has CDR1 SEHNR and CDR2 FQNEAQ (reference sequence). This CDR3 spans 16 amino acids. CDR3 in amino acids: CASSSGRSSGKNEQFF.